The 31 T cell receptor beta chains reported below all come from one sample, sequenced in a study of esophageal squamous cell carcinoma under preoperative chemotherapy. From the PCR reads, TCRdb called clonotypes with MiXCR, one entry per CDR3 protein. The sample includes about 32,000 distinct CDR3 sequences, around 50% seen only once; the top ten take roughly 24%. Indicated time point: after preoperative PTX-NDP chemotherapy. The biological material was taken from a patient given preoperative chemotherapy. The origin of the receptors is a human donor with esophageal squamous cell carcinoma. The donor label of this sample is uncertain.

This clonotype was detected ten times or more. Since a much larger clone is just one base distant, this may be a read error. The chain recombines TRBV6-1 with TRBJ2-1; the D gene could be TRBD1 or TRBD2 (5 bases each). V was pared by 8 bases and J by 13 bases, with 21 bases between. CDR1 is MNHNS and CDR2 is SASEGT in the germline V gene. This CDR3 spans 13 amino acids. DNA of the CDR3: TGTGCCAGCGCTAGAACCTTGGGGGAGACCCAGTTCTTC. Translated: CASARTLGETQFF.

The rearrangement joins TRBV7-2 to TRBJ2-1; TRBD1 aligns across 11 bases. V lost 5 bases, J lost 4 bases, and 7 bases stayed unmatched. From germline, CDR1 is SGHTA and CDR2 FQGNSA. The CDR3 runs to 16 residues. CDR3 amino acids: CASSESGQGAYNEQFF. The CDR3 DNA follows: TGTGCCAGCAGCGAGTCAGGACAGGGGGCTTACAATGAGCAGTTCTTC.

This clonotype was seen only a few times. The chain combines TRBV20-1 with TRBJ2-1, with D tentatively TRBD1 or TRBD2 (5 bases each). The CDR3 totals 15 residues. V shed 6 bases and J shed 4 bases, with 19 bases lying between them. Looked up from germline, CDR1 is DFQATT and CDR2 is SNEGSKA (reference sequence). The CDR3 sequence is CSAPVRGRNYNEQFF. CDR3 bases: TGCAGTGCCCCCGTGAGGGGACGGAATTACAATGAGCAGTTCTTC.

This clonotype was seen only a few times. The chain has TRBV19 and TRBJ1-4; 8 nucleotides match TRBD1. The germline V gene encodes CDR1 LNHDA and CDR2 SQIVND (reference sequence). J gave up 7 bases and V 7 bases, and 11 bases lay outside the gene matches. The CDR3 is made up of 15 amino acids. The CDR3 region is CASTIGQGIREKLFF. CDR3 coding DNA: TGTGCCAGTACCATCGGACAGGGTATTCGTGAAAAACTGTTTTTT.

This clonotype came up a few times. The chain is built from TRBV20-1 and TRBJ2-2; D might be TRBD1 or TRBD2, each matching 6 bases. The germline V and J ends were trimmed by 5 bases and 2 bases, with 12 bases remaining between them. Germline V lookup: CDR1 DFQATT, CDR2 SNEGSKA (reference sequence). This CDR3 contains 14 residues. The CDR3 region has the DNA TGCAGTGCTCAAGGGGGGCACAACACCGGGGAGCTGTTTTTT. Its protein is CSAQGGHNTGELFF.

This clonotype was picked up a small number of times. The CDR3 DNA reads TGTGCCAGCAGTGAAGTTGCGGGGGGGACCTACGAGCAGTTCTTC. Protein: CASSEVAGGTYEQFF. This chain uses TRBV6-1 with TRBJ2-1; TRBD2 matches at 9 bases. Unmatched junction bases numbered 8, after V lost 1 base and J lost 10 bases. In germline, CDR1 is MNHNS, CDR2 SASEGT. The CDR3 is 15 residues long.

DNA for the CDR3: TGTGCCAGTAGTAAAGGCACTCCCCAAGGCATTCAGTACTTC. Amino acids: CASSKGTPQGIQYF. The V gene is TRBV19, the J gene TRBJ2-4; no clear D gene. The germline V gene has CDR1 LNHDA and CDR2 SQIVND (reference sequence). CDR3 length: 14 residues. V lost 4 bases to trimming and J lost 9 bases, with 16 bases between them.

This clonotype appeared a single time. The gene calls are TRBV7-2 and TRBJ2-4, with D perhaps given as TRBD1 or TRBD2 (5 bases each). CDR3 length: 13 amino acids. V gave up 1 base and J gave up 8 bases, with 9 bases separating them. Germline assignment: CDR1 SGHTA and CDR2 FQGNSA. The CDR3 reads CASSLGGEDIQYF. The CDR3 nucleotides are TGTGCCAGCAGCTTAGGAGGGGAAGACATTCAGTACTTC.

The V call is TRBV5-5, the J call TRBJ2-1, with D unclear. TRBJ2-7 matches the DNA end more closely, so the J call is doubtful. CDR3 length: 12 amino acids. The V gene's germline CDR1 is SGHKS and CDR2 YYEKEE (reference sequence). In DNA form, the CDR3 reads TGTGCCAGCAGCCCCCTTGGGCGGGAGCAGTACTTC. Translated, it gives CASSPLGREQYF.

Relative to its sample, this clonotype is medium-sized (0.01 to 0.1%). CDR3 nucleotides: TGTGCCAGCACTAGGGGGGGCGCAACTTCCTACGAGCAGTACTTC. Translation: CASTRGGATSYEQYF. J is TRBJ2-7 and V is TRBV6-5; D possibly corresponds to TRBD2 (7 bases). Per the germline V gene, CDR1 is MNHEY and CDR2 is SVGAGI. The CDR3 length is 15 residues. Trimming shortened V by 7 bases and J by 1 base, and 17 bases separated the two germline ends.

This chain connects TRBV6-2 or TRBV6-3 to TRBJ1-2; no clear D gene. The CDR3 covers 12 residues. Between the trimmed V and J ends, which lost 8 bases and 2 bases, there was a span of 9 bases. CDR1 MNHEY and CDR2 SVGEGT come from the germline V gene. The CDR3 coding sequence is TGTGCCAGCGCTGGGTACAACTATGGCTACACCTTC. Residues: CASAGYNYGYTF.

The chain recombines TRBV7-8 with TRBJ2-1; D not resolved. The CDR3 is 13 amino acids. Germline loops: CDR1 SGHVS, CDR2 FQNEAQ. Trimming pared 8 bases from V and 11 bases from J, leaving 19 bases between. DNA of the CDR3: TGTGCCAGCGCCTTTTTGGGCTACGATAAGCAGTTCTTC. The encoded protein is CASAFLGYDKQFF.

This clonotype was counted only a few times. The chain has TRBV5-1 and TRBJ2-7; TRBD1 matches 10 bases. TRBJ2-5 explains the end of the DNA better; the J call may be wrong. Germline lookup yields CDR1 SGHRS and CDR2 YFSETQ. The CDR3 consists of 16 residues. In DNA form, the CDR3 reads TGCGCCAGCAGCCGATTGACAGGGGGCGGCCAAGAGACCCAGTACTTC. Protein: CASSRLTGGGQETQYF.

In its sample, this clonotype was seen a few times. This sequence joins TRBV6-1 and TRBJ2-3, with 9 bases fitting TRBD2. The J call is uncertain, as TRBJ2-5 better fits the DNA end. Germline values: CDR1 MNHNS, CDR2 SASEGT. The CDR3 sequence is 17 residues long. This CDR3 is CASRVGSGGGGADTQYF. The CDR3 DNA reads TGTGCCAGCAGGGTTGGTAGCGGGGGCGGCGGCGCAGATACCCAGTACTTC.

The chain combines TRBV10-1 with TRBJ2-5, with 8 bases aligning to TRBD1. With the DNA end fitting TRBJ2-1 better, the J assignment may be wrong. Germline values: CDR1 WNHNN, CDR2 SYGVQD (reference sequence). The CDR3 is 13 amino acids. The CDR3 here is CASSGTGLDEQFF. CDR3 bases: TGCGCCAGCAGTGGGACAGGGTTGGATGAGCAGTTCTTC.

The V call is TRBV20-1, the J call TRBJ2-1; D is unclear. The length of the CDR3 is 10 residues. Germline V CDR1 and CDR2: DFQATT, SNEGSKA (reference sequence). V lost 4 bases and J 12 bases, leaving 10 bases between the germline ends. The DNA of the CDR3 is TGCAGTGCTACGGGCAAGGGGCAGTTCTTC. Protein: CSATGKGQFF.

This chain uses TRBV7-9 with TRBJ2-1; TRBD2 agrees at 10 bases. Germline assignment: CDR1 SEHNR and CDR2 FQNEAQ (reference sequence). J gave up 7 bases and V 6 bases, and 15 bases lay outside the gene matches. CDR3 length: 17 residues. Here the CDR3 reads CASSSRAAGGPLNEQFF. CDR3 coding DNA: TGTGCCAGCAGTTCCCGTGCAGCGGGAGGGCCCCTTAATGAGCAGTTCTTC.

The chain is built from TRBV11-1 and TRBJ2-1, with a weak D call TRBD2 (6 bases). The end of the DNA fits TRBJ2-7 better, so the J call may be wrong. The CDR3 is made up of 15 amino acids. Per the germline V gene, CDR1 is SGHAT and CDR2 is FQDESV (reference sequence). CDR3 sequence reads: CASSLGAGSYNEQYF. In DNA form, the CDR3 reads TGTGCCAGCAGCTTAGGAGCGGGCTCCTACAATGAGCAGTACTTC.

This clonotype was observed at least ten times. The rearrangement joins TRBV7-2 to TRBJ2-1; D assignment may be TRBD1 or TRBD2 (7 bases each). Per the germline V gene, CDR1 is SGHTA and CDR2 is FQGNSA. CDR3 length: 17 amino acids. Deletions cut 5 bases from V and 13 bases from J, with 30 bases between. CDR3 protein: CASSPIQGGGGQETQFF. DNA for the CDR3: TGTGCCAGCAGCCCGATTCAGGGGGGGGGGGGGCAAGAGACCCAGTTCTTC.

This clonotype was seen once. The limits of the CDR3 on the DNA are not certain, so only TCRdb's listed CDR3 is given. The CDR3 loop is CASSFGAGARDLDTQYF. The chain couples TRBV11-3 to TRBJ2-5; TRBD2, the D gene given by the table, was not confirmed from the DNA. Germline-derived CDR1 and CDR2 are SGHNT and YENEEA. Including both end residues, the CDR3 is 17 amino acids long.

The V and J genes are TRBV7-3 and TRBJ2-3, with D tentatively TRBD1 or TRBD2 (6 bases each). Germline V lookup: CDR1 SGHTA, CDR2 FQGTGA. V was trimmed by 10 bases and J by 9 bases, leaving 26 bases between them. The CDR3 covers 15 residues. The CDR3 DNA reads TGTGCCACGGGCCACGGGGGCCTCGACAAAGAGACGCAGTATTTT. Amino acids: CATGHGGLDKETQYF.

This clonotype was seen ten or more times. V and J are TRBV6-1 and TRBJ1-4; 11 positions match TRBD1. V lost 8 bases to trimming and J lost 10 bases; unmatched junction nucleotides: 9. The CDR3 has 14 amino acids. Germline CDR1 MNHNS, CDR2 SASEGT. The CDR3 nucleotides are TGTGCCAGCGATGGAGGGACAGGGGGGGGAAAACTGTTTTTT. Amino acid sequence: CASDGGTGGGKLFF.

This clonotype was found many times. The CDR3: CASGWDRGGADTQYF. Written as DNA, the CDR3 is TGTGCTAGTGGCTGGGACAGGGGGGGAGCAGATACGCAGTATTTT. This sequence joins TRBV12-5 and TRBJ2-3, with 11 bases aligning to TRBD1. The germline V gene encodes CDR1 LGHNT and CDR2 FRNRAP. Germline trimming cut 6 bases from V and 4 bases from J; bases unmatched to any gene: 6. The CDR3 length is 15 residues.

This clonotype has only a few counts. The rearrangement links TRBV12-3 or TRBV12-4 to TRBJ2-5, with a weak D call TRBD2 (6 bases). The DNA end favors TRBJ2-7, so the J call may be wrong. The CDR3 totals 15 residues. DNA for the CDR3: TGTGCCAGCAGTACCCTCGGTCGGGGGACCATCGAGCAGTACTTC. It encodes CASSTLGRGTIEQYF.

This clonotype was seen at least ten times. V usage is TRBV7-2 and J usage is TRBJ2-5; the D gene is possibly TRBD1 (5 bases). This CDR3 region has 13 residues. V was clipped by 7 bases and J by 2 bases, with 11 bases between them. Germline V gene lookup returns CDR1 SGHTA and CDR2 FQGNSA. CDR3: CASNSQGQETQYF. The CDR3 DNA reads as TGTGCCAGCAACAGTCAGGGACAAGAGACCCAGTACTTC.

As concerns this clonotype: The junction departs from germline at one end; a sequencing error may be responsible. The V and J genes are TRBV7-8 and TRBJ2-4; TRBD2 aligns across 8 bases. Germline values: CDR1 SGHVS, CDR2 FQNEAQ. The CDR3 consists of 15 residues. The CDR3 here is CARSSGRGATDMQYF. CDR3 nucleotide sequence: TGTGCCCGCAGCTCGGGGCGGGGGGCCACAGACATGCAGTACTTC.

By sample fraction, this clonotype is medium-sized. The rearrangement joins TRBV7-2 to TRBJ2-5; TRBD2 agrees at 7 bases. V shed 4 bases, J shed 0 bases, and the junction held 8 bases outside the gene matches. CDR3 length equals 16 residues. Per germline, CDR1 SGHTA and CDR2 FQGNSA. Here the CDR3 reads CASSSLLARYQETQYF. The DNA for the CDR3 is TGTGCCAGCAGCTCCCTACTAGCGCGTTACCAAGAGACCCAGTACTTC.

The chain links TRBV7-2 to TRBJ2-3; D perhaps matches TRBD2 (7 bases). The J call may be faulty, since TRBJ2-5 better matches the DNA end. The CDR3 extends over 17 amino acids. Germline loops: CDR1 SGHTA, CDR2 FQGNSA. CDR3 region: CASSEGTGGGGPDTQYF. As DNA, the CDR3 is TGTGCCAGCAGCGAGGGGACTGGGGGGGGGGGGCCAGATACCCAGTACTTC.

This clonotype was seen a few times. The V call is TRBV6-1, the J call TRBJ2-5; 8 nucleotides agree with TRBD2. V trimming: 8 bases; J trimming: 4 bases; junction bases outside the gene matches: 9. CDR3 length: 14 residues. The V gene's germline CDR1 is MNHNS and CDR2 SASEGT. Here the CDR3 DNA reads TGTGCCAGCGCACGATCGGGGGGGAGAGAGACCCAGTACTTC. Translating gives CASARSGGRETQYF.

This chain links TRBV6-2 or TRBV6-3 with TRBJ2-1, with 11 bases that match TRBD2. The CDR3 totals 19 residues. Unmatched junction bases numbered 14, after V lost 2 bases and J lost 5 bases. Germline CDR1 is MNHEY and CDR2 is SVGEGT. CDR3 sequence (DNA): TGTGCCAGCAGTTACCGGGGCACTAGCGGGGGAAGGGACCACAATGAGCAGTTCTTC. This encodes CASSYRGTSGGRDHNEQFF.

Judged by abundance, this clonotype is medium-sized. The chain links TRBV6-1 to TRBJ2-6; TRBD1 agrees at 7 bases. The junction had 7 bases not matched to a gene; V was cut back by 5 bases and J by 0 bases. The CDR3 length is 17 residues. Germline loops: CDR1 MNHNS, CDR2 SASEGT. The CDR3 here is CASSKIQGNSGANVLTF. CDR3 nucleotide sequence: TGTGCCAGCAGTAAAATACAGGGGAACTCTGGGGCCAACGTCCTGACTTTC.